A single sample is the source of the 9 T cell receptor beta chains below, sequenced in a study of control samples from healthy donors and cancer patients (TCRdb year 2020). Receptors were amplified or captured by the immunoSEQ multiplex PCR assay. This is the immuneACCESS table as TCRdb keeps it, with only in-frame sequences that have V and J called. A part of the clones is gone; compared with another copy, unresolved V genes explain less than half, and the rest is unexplained. This sample has fewer than 200,000 clones in its table, and approximately 86% of those were observed once. Jointly, the top ten make up around 5% of the sample. Sequenced sample: blood. The origin of the receptors is a woman in her 30s in good health.

The chain's CDR3 is CASSAGGTEAFF. In DNA, the CDR3 is TGTGCCAGCAGCGCCGGAGGCACTGAAGCTTTCTTT. The V and J genes are TRBV9 and TRBJ1-1; D ambiguous. Germline loops: CDR1 SGDLS, CDR2 YYNGEE. Trimming stripped 3 bases from V and 4 bases from J, with 7 bases between. The CDR3 length is 12 residues. Complete variable domain (other parts from reference TRBV9 and TRBJ1-1): DSGVTQTPKHLITATGQRVTLRCSPRSGDLSVYWYQQSLDQGLQFLIQYYNGEERAKGNILERFSAQQFPDLHSELNLSSLELGDSALYFCASSAGGTEAFFGQGTRLTVV.

J is TRBJ1-6 and V is TRBV30; D unresolved. CDR3 length equals 14 residues. Trimming pared 2 bases from V and 7 bases from J, leaving 12 bases between. Per germline, CDR1 GTSNPN and CDR2 SVGIG (reference sequence). This chain's CDR3 is CAWSTGRENSPLHF. CDR3 DNA sequence: TGTGCCTGGAGTACCGGCCGAGAAAATTCACCCCTCCACTTT.

The chain couples TRBV12-5 to TRBJ2-2, with TRBD2 identical over 10 bases. Germline CDR1 LGHNT, CDR2 FRNRAP. This CDR3 comprises 16 residues. The V segment lost 1 base and the J segment 1 base; nucleotides outside the gene matches: 0. The CDR3 sequence: CASGLGLAGNTGELFF. CDR3 DNA sequence: TGTGCTAGTGGTTTGGGACTAGCGGGGAACACCGGGGAGCTGTTTTTT.

The chain couples TRBV10-3 to TRBJ2-3; 9 bases map to TRBD2. Per the germline V gene, CDR1 is ENHRY and CDR2 is SYGVKD. The length of the CDR3 is 14 residues. Trimming at V came to 7 bases and at J to 6 bases, leaving 8 bases not matched to a gene. The CDR3 reads CAIKASGVGDTQYF. CDR3 DNA: TGTGCCATCAAGGCTAGCGGGGTGGGGGATACGCAGTATTTT.

The CDR3 loop is CASSYSSPTDGNTIYF. The DNA for the CDR3 is TGTGCCAGCAGTTACTCGTCTCCCACAGATGGAAACACCATATATTTT. V gene TRBV6-6 combines with J gene TRBJ1-3; D is ambiguous. This CDR3 region has 16 residues. Trimming removed 0 bases at V and 3 bases at J, with 12 bases between. The germline V gene has CDR1 MNHNY and CDR2 SVGAGI (reference sequence).

The chain recombines TRBV13 with TRBJ2-3, with D maybe TRBD2 (7 bases). CDR3 length equals 14 residues. V lost 5 bases, J lost 3 bases, and 12 bases lay in between. CDR1 PRHDT and CDR2 FYEKMQ come from the germline V gene (reference sequence). CDR3 in DNA: TGTGCCAGCAGCCGGGGGGCTTGGACAGATACGCAGTATTTT. Amino acids: CASSRGAWTDTQYF.

The genes are TRBV10-1 and TRBJ2-7; 8 nucleotides align to TRBD2. This CDR3 has 16 amino acids. Germline CDR1 reads WNHNN; CDR2 reads SYGVQD (reference sequence). Germline trimming cut 2 bases from V and 2 bases from J; bases unmatched to any gene: 8. The CDR3 DNA is TGCGCCAGCAGTGAGGATAGCCAGCGGGAGACCTACGAGCAGTACTTC. Encoded protein: CASSEDSQRETYEQYF.

This clone has just one count. The J gene is TRBJ2-1, the V gene TRBV24-1; 9 bases agree with TRBD2. Germline values: CDR1 KGHDR, CDR2 SFDVKD. Losses at the gene ends were 9 bases for V and 2 bases for J; bases not matched to a gene: 7. The CDR3 totals 15 residues. CDR3 residues: CATAARGGTYNEQFF. The CDR3 DNA reads TGTGCCACCGCGGCGCGGGGGGGGACCTACAATGAGCAGTTCTTC.

The chain couples TRBV30 to TRBJ2-1; 9 bases map to TRBD1. The CDR3 runs 14 residues. With V trimmed by 0 bases and J by 6 bases, 3 bases remained unmatched. Germline V gene lookup returns CDR1 GTSNPN and CDR2 SVGIG (reference sequence). This CDR3 reads CAWSVSTGGNEQFF. CDR3 in DNA: TGTGCCTGGAGTGTATCGACAGGGGGCAATGAGCAGTTCTTC.